These 13 T cell receptor beta chains originate from one sample sequenced in a study of Ad26.COV2.S vaccination and SARS-CoV-2 variants (dated by TCRdb to the early 2020s). Receptor amplification or capture employed the immunoSEQ multiplex PCR assay. This is the immuneACCESS table as TCRdb keeps it, with only in-frame sequences that have V and J called. A part of the clones is gone; compared with another copy, unresolved V genes explain less than half, and the rest is unexplained. The sample contains some 480,000 clones, about 83% of them found a single time. Around 13% of the sample is in the top ten clones. Taken with the paper, the label for treatment or condition translates to: 19 received Ad26.COV2.S at low or high dose, single or two shots; roughly 5 received placebo; per-sample allocation not given. For vaccine and placebo recipients, the sequenced repertoires came from samples collected on day 63 after the first injection.

The sample in question was peripheral blood, obtained in a trial of Ad26.COV2.S vaccine versus placebo. The source of these receptors is a person between 18 and 60 years old who received the Ad26.COV2.S COVID-19 vaccine or a placebo.

The chain employs TRBV6-5 and TRBJ2-3, with D unresolved. Trimming cost V 6 bases and J 3 bases, with 10 bases left between them. The CDR3 loop spans 13 amino acids. The V gene's germline CDR1 is MNHEY and CDR2 SVGAGI. The CDR3: CASRAPGTDTQYF. CDR3 bases: TGTGCCAGCAGGGCCCCAGGAACAGATACGCAGTATTTT.

The gene calls are TRBV5-1 and TRBJ2-2, with TRBD1 as a possible D gene (6 bases). The CDR3 consists of 14 residues. V was cut by 0 bases and J by 7 bases, with 10 bases left in between. Germline V CDR1 and CDR2: SGHRS, YFSETQ. DNA of the CDR3: TGCGCCAGCAGCTTGGATGGGGGCAGCGGGGAGCTGTTTTTT. This codes for CASSLDGGSGELFF.

The chain carries TRBV6-5 and TRBJ2-5, with TRBD1 as a possible D gene (6 bases). CDR1 and CDR2 from the germline V gene are MNHEY and SVGAGI. CDR3 length: 14 amino acids. V lost 7 bases and J 4 bases, leaving 16 bases between the germline ends. The CDR3 protein is CASTSQGRLETQYF. CDR3 DNA: TGTGCCAGCACCTCCCAGGGGCGGTTAGAGACCCAGTACTTC.

The chain combines TRBV7-2 with TRBJ2-5; no reliable D call. The V gene lost 2 bases and the J gene lost 5 bases, with 15 bases spanning the gap. The CDR3 extends over 15 amino acids. Germline V gene sequence: CDR1 SGHTA, CDR2 FQGNSA. For the CDR3, the DNA is TGTGCCAGCAGCTTACTAAGCGATCTCCGGGAGACCCAGTACTTC. Translating it yields CASSLLSDLRETQYF.

This sequence joins TRBV19 and TRBJ2-6; D is ambiguous. This CDR3 is 15 amino acids long. Germline-derived CDR1 and CDR2 are LNHDA and SQIVND (reference sequence). Trimming took 5 bases from V and 1 from J, leaving 9 bases between them. CDR3 DNA sequence: TGTGCCAGTAGTCAGGCGTGGTCTGGGGCCAACGTCCTGACTTTC. It translates to CASSQAWSGANVLTF.

This clone was seen only a few times. The V and J genes are TRBV9 and TRBJ1-5; D possibly corresponds to TRBD1 (6 bases). Germline values: CDR1 SGDLS, CDR2 YYNGEE. The CDR3 consists of 15 residues. V was trimmed by 0 bases and J by 7 bases, leaving 14 bases between them. CDR3 DNA sequence: TGTGCCAGCAGCGTAGGGGCCGGGGGCGAGCAGCCCCAGCATTTT. This translates into CASSVGAGGEQPQHF.

The V and J genes are TRBV29-1 and TRBJ2-3, with TRBD1 identical over 9 bases. Germline V gene data show CDR1 as SQVTM and CDR2 as ANQGSEA. Trimming at V came to 6 bases and at J to 4 bases, leaving 17 bases not matched to a gene. The CDR3 has 17 residues. The CDR3 sequence: CSVAPGGGQGFSDTQYF. The CDR3 DNA is TGCAGCGTCGCCCCAGGGGGAGGACAGGGGTTTTCAGATACGCAGTATTTT.

The chain recombines TRBV15 with TRBJ2-5; TRBD1 is a possible D gene (6 bases). This CDR3 has 16 amino acids. The germline V and J ends were trimmed by 5 bases and 5 bases, with 21 bases remaining between them. CDR1 is LNHNV, CDR2 YYDKDF, per germline (reference sequence). This CDR3 reads CATSYIQGASAETQYF. The CDR3, as DNA: TGTGCCACCAGCTATATACAGGGTGCAAGCGCGGAGACCCAGTACTTC. The full variable domain, rest sourced from reference TRBV15 and TRBJ2-5, is DAMVIQNPRYQVTQFGKPVTLSCSQTLNHNVMYWYQQKSSQAPKLLFHYYDKDFNNEADTPDNFQSRRPNTSFCFLDIRSPGLGDTAMYLCATSYIQGASAETQYFGPGTRLLVL.

The chain uses TRBV2 and TRBJ1-6; TRBD1 matches 7 bases. The V gene's germline CDR1 is SNHLY and CDR2 FYNNEI. V shed 4 bases and J 3 bases; nucleotides not matched to a gene: 3. The CDR3 is made up of 15 amino acids. DNA for the CDR3: TGTGCCAGCAGTGGGGACAGTTACTATAATTCACCCCTCCACTTT. Translated: CASSGDSYYNSPLHF.

The chain recombines TRBV7-8 with TRBJ2-7; D is tentatively TRBD1 or TRBD2 (5 bases each). The V end was cut by 5 bases, the J end by 1 base, with 9 bases between. The CDR3 contains 13 residues. Germline-derived CDR1 and CDR2 are SGHVS and FQNEAQ. CDR3 loop: CASSREGSYEQYF. CDR3 nucleotide sequence: TGTGCCAGCAGCCGTGAGGGGTCCTACGAGCAGTACTTC.

A note on this clone: Other nucleotide sequences in the sample specify the same CDR3. The chain employs TRBV29-1 and TRBJ2-7; D is perhaps TRBD1 or TRBD2 (5 bases each). The V gene lost 4 bases and the J gene lost 3 bases, with 7 bases spanning the gap. The CDR3 totals 11 residues. The germline V gene encodes CDR1 SQVTM and CDR2 ANQGSEA. The CDR3 is CSVGGGYEQYF. CDR3 in DNA: TGCAGCGTTGGTGGGGGCTACGAGCAGTACTTC.

The rearrangement links TRBV7-9 to TRBJ2-6; D may be TRBD1 (5 bases). Per the germline V gene, CDR1 is SEHNR and CDR2 is FQNEAQ (reference sequence). The CDR3 runs to 16 residues. The V gene lost 1 base and the J gene lost 1 base, with 8 bases spanning the gap. This chain's CDR3 is CASSLGGLSGANVLTF. The CDR3 coding sequence is TGTGCCAGCAGCTTAGGGGGCTTGTCTGGGGCCAACGTCCTGACTTTC. The variable domain in full, completed from reference TRBV7-9 and TRBJ2-6, reads DTGVSQNPRHKITKRGQNVTFRCDPISEHNRLYWYRQTLGQGPEFLTYFQNEAQLEKSRLLSDRFSAERPKGSFSTLEIQRTEQGDSAMYLCASSLGGLSGANVLTFGAGSRLTVL.

This clone has a single count. The chain uses TRBV4-2 and TRBJ2-6; a weak D match, TRBD1 (6 bases). V dropped 4 bases and J dropped 1 base, with 11 bases sitting between them. Germline CDR1 and CDR2: LGHNA and YNFKEQ. The CDR3 loop spans 16 amino acids. CDR3: CASSPNTGSGANVLTF. The CDR3 DNA sequence: TGTGCCAGCAGCCCTAATACAGGGTCTGGGGCCAACGTCCTGACTTTC.